This T cell receptor beta chain was sequenced for a study of cytomegalovirus exposure and HLA in healthy donors. Use of 60 Vbeta and 13 Jbeta primers characterized the PCR. Original analysis: In a later analysis, some 80 million unique TCR beta chains included roughly 11 million shared by two or more donors. The data were produced by immunoSEQ multiplex PCR, yet TCRdb's version contains in-frame clones alone and is incomplete. D and trimming come from the DNA, and the V and J calls and clone size come from that table. The data hold some 160,000 clones, with approximately 77% observed a single time. At collection, donors were nominally healthy, but unrecorded immune exposures were probable. This clone was detected only a few times. The CDR3 extends over 14 amino acids. Germline-derived CDR1 and CDR2 are SGDLS and YYNGEE. The V gene end was trimmed by 2 bases and the J gene end by 7 bases; junction bases not matched to a gene: 3.

The TCR originated in a man aged 50 to 59 in good health and CMV-seropositive. The sample consisted of PBMCs. The chain joins TRBV9 to TRBJ1-4, with TRBD1 matching over 9 bases. The CDR3: CASSVDRGGEKLFF. The DNA of the CDR3 is TGTGCCAGCAGCGTGGACAGGGGTGGTGAAAAACTGTTTTTT. Full variable domain (outside the CDR3, taken from reference TRBV9 and TRBJ1-4): DSGVTQTPKHLITATGQRVTLRCSPRSGDLSVYWYQQSLDQGLQFLIQYYNGEERAKGNILERFSAQQFPDLHSELNLSSLELGDSALYFCASSVDRGGEKLFFGSGTQLSVL.